The following is a TCR beta chain sequence with its context. These data belong to a study of response to subunit inactivated influenza vaccine. A single record per CDR3 protein comes from TCRdb applying MiXCR to the RT-PCR reads. The sample holds hundreds of thousands of distinct CDR3 sequences, approximately 10% seen once. Per germline, CDR1 DFQATT and CDR2 SNEGSKA (reference sequence). The length of the CDR3 is 13 residues. The V end was cut by 3 bases, the J end by 0 bases, with 8 bases between. This same sample was also taken into another study, of T cells expressing NK-cell markers. From that second work: cDNA encoding TCR beta was synthesized via 5'RACE template switching incorporating UMIs. The authors derived TCR beta repertoires from sorted CD3+CD56+NKG2C+, CD3+CD56+NKG2C- and CD3+CD56-NKG2C+ T cells. The authors restricted sorting to alpha-beta TCR T cells with an anti-gamma-delta TCR antibody in several experiments. Among CD8+ T cells from roughly six donors, dominant NKG2C+ clonotypes accounted for about 1.0-8%. These clonotypes additionally ranked first within the CD3+CD56-NKG2C+ fraction of a few donors.

The V call is TRBV20-1, the J call TRBJ1-1; D ambiguous. The material sequenced was PBMCs from blood, taken on the day of vaccination. The TCR comes from a man in his fifties or sixties who received an inactivated influenza vaccine. CDR3 DNA sequence: TGCAGTGCTAGTCCAGGCCTGAACACTGAAGCTTTCTTT. This gives the protein CSASPGLNTEAFF.